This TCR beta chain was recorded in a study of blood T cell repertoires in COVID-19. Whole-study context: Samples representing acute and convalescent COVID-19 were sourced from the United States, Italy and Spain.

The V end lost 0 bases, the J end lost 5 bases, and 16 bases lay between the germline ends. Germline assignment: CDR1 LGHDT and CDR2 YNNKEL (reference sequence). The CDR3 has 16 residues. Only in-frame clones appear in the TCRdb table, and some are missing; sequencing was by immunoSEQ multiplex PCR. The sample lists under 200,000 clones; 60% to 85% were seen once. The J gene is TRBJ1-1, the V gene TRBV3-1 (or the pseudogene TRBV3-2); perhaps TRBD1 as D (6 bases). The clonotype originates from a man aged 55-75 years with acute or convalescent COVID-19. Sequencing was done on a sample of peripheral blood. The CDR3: CASSQDRGGRSTEAFF. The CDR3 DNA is TGTGCCAGCAGCCAAGATCGGGGGGGGCGCAGTACTGAAGCTTTCTTT.